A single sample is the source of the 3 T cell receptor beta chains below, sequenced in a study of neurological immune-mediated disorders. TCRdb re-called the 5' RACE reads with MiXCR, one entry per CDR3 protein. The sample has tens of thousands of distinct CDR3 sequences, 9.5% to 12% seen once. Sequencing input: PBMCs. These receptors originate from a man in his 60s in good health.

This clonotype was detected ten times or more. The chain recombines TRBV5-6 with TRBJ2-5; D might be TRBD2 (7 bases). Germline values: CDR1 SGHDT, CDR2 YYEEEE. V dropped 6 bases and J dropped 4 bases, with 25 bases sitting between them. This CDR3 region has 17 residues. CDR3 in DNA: TGTGCCAGCAACCTCTTCAAATCTCGGGGGGCAGGAGAGACCCAGTACTTC. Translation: CASNLFKSRGAGETQYF.

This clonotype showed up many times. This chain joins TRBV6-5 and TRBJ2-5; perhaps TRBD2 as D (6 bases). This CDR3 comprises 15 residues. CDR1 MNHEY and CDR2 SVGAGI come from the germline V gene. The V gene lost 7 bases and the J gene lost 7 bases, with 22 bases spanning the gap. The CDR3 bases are TGTGCCAGCAAGGGGTCGGGGGTTGCGTTTGCGACCCAGTACTTC. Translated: CASKGSGVAFATQYF.

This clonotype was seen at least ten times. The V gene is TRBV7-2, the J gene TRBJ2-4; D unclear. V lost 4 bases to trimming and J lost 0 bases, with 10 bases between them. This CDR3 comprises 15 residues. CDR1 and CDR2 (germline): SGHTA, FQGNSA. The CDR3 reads CASSWQPLAKNIQYF. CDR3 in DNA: TGTGCCAGCAGCTGGCAGCCTTTAGCCAAAAACATTCAGTACTTC.